This paragraph covers one TCR beta chain sequence. The antigen is not known. This specimen comes from a study of identical twins. General observations from the study: Zero-insertion analyses might be partly confounded by invariant T cells like MAIT and iNKT. Cord blood beta clonotypes that were abundant carried fewer insertions, and memory repertoires showed no such trend.

A universal primer site arose from template switching, and cDNA bore unique molecular identifiers. TCRdb re-analysed the 5' RACE reads in MiXCR, keeping a single row per CDR3 protein. The data contain roughly 1,500,000 distinct CDR3 sequences, about 32% of them singletons. The CDR3 consists of 16 residues. Sample: cord blood. The sequence came from a newborn girl in good health. V and J are TRBV21-1 and TRBJ2-2; no DNA check was done on the table's D call, TRBD1. TRBV21-1 has pseudogene status. The CDR3 sequence is CASGPWNSKNTGELFF. In DNA form, the CDR3 reads TGTGCCAGCGGCCCCTGGAACAGCAAGAACACCGGGGAGCTGTTTTTT.